This TCR beta chain is drawn from a study of blood T cells in healthy people across ages. Whole-study findings and limits: Leaving the PBMCs unsorted stopped any conclusive comparison of naive versus antigen-experienced cells. Strong correlation was found linking TCR beta diversity to naive T cell percentage.

A second PCR, run for roughly 6 to 11 cycles, used a sample-barcoded 5' primer plus a J-beta primer mix. Via MiXCR, TCRdb re-called the 5' RACE reads, giving one row per CDR3 protein. The sample comprises approximately 360,000 distinct CDR3 sequences, about 55% of which are singletons, and under 60% rests with the top ten. The CDR3 runs to 14 residues. V dropped 5 bases and J dropped 6 bases, with 14 bases sitting between them. Per germline, CDR1 MGHDK and CDR2 SYGVNS. Each donor was a healthy Caucasian individual from Russia, aged about 6 to 100. Whenever a sample was processed, at least 6 million PBMCs were isolated. In the case of this clonotype: Antigen unknown.

The sequenced sample consisted of blood. The V call is TRBV25-1, the J call TRBJ1-5; no reliable D call. This sequence originates from a man aged 55 to 70 in good health. The chain's CDR3 is CASSSRTDGQPQHF. The DNA for the CDR3 is TGTGCCAGCAGTTCCAGAACGGACGGTCAGCCCCAGCATTTT. The variable domain in full, completed from reference TRBV25-1 and TRBJ1-5, reads EADIYQTPRYLVIGTGKKITLECSQTMGHDKMYWYQQDPGMELHLIHYSYGVNSTEKGDLSSESTVSRIRTEHFPLTLESARPSHTSQYLCASSSRTDGQPQHFGDGTRLSIL.